Listed below are T cell receptor beta chains from one sample, sequenced in a study of cytotoxic CD8 clonotypes in ibrutinib-treated CLL. Repertoires were generated with immunoSEQ multiplex PCR, while TCRdb's copy carries only in-frame clones and drops some. The sample contains more than 85,000 clones, more than 70% of which appear only once. The sequencing used PBMCs, collected after 24 months of ibrutinib treatment. Receptors were obtained from a human donor with chronic lymphocytic leukemia. The CDR3 runs from the conserved cysteine through the conserved F or W. The order of the fields is V gene, J gene, CDR3 length, CDR3 protein.

TRBV5-1	TRBJ2-7	13	CATSTSGSYEQYF
TRBV11-2	TRBJ2-7	12	CASSPRIDEQYF
TRBV30	TRBJ1-1	11	CALMSNYEAFF
TRBV19	TRBJ2-1	18	CASLLQGAREARYNEQFF
TRBV19	TRBJ2-6	16	CASSMFFGVGANVLTF
TRBV6-1	TRBJ2-3	15	CASSEPGLATDTQYF
TRBV4-2	TRBJ2-7	16	CASSQTGTGYPYEQYF
TRBV10-2	TRBJ2-5	18	CASSEPLSLAGVQETQYF
TRBV28	TRBJ2-1	15	CASSSLQGALREQFF
TRBV28	TRBJ2-3	16	CASSNQFSGRTDTQYF
TRBV10-3	TRBJ2-7	15	CAISARAGNSYEQYF
TRBV5-1	TRBJ1-1	14	CASSLASTDTEAFF
TRBV9	TRBJ2-5	17	CASSPARTSGRQETQYF
TRBV7-9	TRBJ2-7	16	CASSFDLREITYEQYF
TRBV28	TRBJ2-2	16	CASYGRSLTGSGELFF
TRBV2	TRBJ2-2	18	CASSDSLRDWANTGELFF
TRBV20-1	TRBJ1-1	10	CSARGLEAFF
TRBV27	TRBJ1-2	14	CASSPMTGDYGYTF
TRBV2	TRBJ2-4	14	CASSTQGDPRIQYF
TRBV18	TRBJ2-5	12	CASSPPGETQYF
TRBV11-2	TRBJ1-5	15	CASSLAGRGNQPQHF
TRBV28	TRBJ2-1	12	CASGNSYNEQFF
TRBV19	TRBJ1-1	13	CASRQGAHTEAFF
TRBV6-6	TRBJ2-2	15	CASSPYGRETGELFF
TRBV4-1	TRBJ1-5	14	CASSHGTLNQPQHF
TRBV29-1	TRBJ1-1	11	CSVPDGIEAFF
TRBV29-1	TRBJ2-1	15	CSVLMGLAGVNEQFF
TRBV29-1	TRBJ2-5	13	CSVDAPVEKTQYF
TRBV18	TRBJ1-1	13	CASRLQGNTEAFF
TRBV7-2	TRBJ2-5	11	CASSLGGTQYF
TRBV6-1	TRBJ2-1	16	CASSERYISGSREQFF
TRBV19	TRBJ2-7	14	CASSILAGAGGQYF
TRBV7-3	TRBJ2-1	13	CASSLLPPAEQFF
TRBV25-1	TRBJ2-5	16	CASSEGRAGYGETQYF
TRBV6-1	TRBJ2-1	16	CASSEPGLAARDEQFF
TRBV7-9	TRBJ2-7	15	CASSKTGTGDYEQYF
TRBV7-2	TRBJ1-2	15	CASSRVGQGNYGYTF
TRBV5-1	TRBJ1-2	14	CASSSITGDYGYTF
TRBV7-3	TRBJ2-7	16	CASSLFIGGMSYEQYF
TRBV30	TRBJ2-7	15	CAWTWGTSPFYEQYF
TRBV2	TRBJ2-7	16	CASSLGTGTPSYEQYF
TRBV7-9	TRBJ1-6	14	CASSSQGDNSPLHF
TRBV2	TRBJ2-4	17	CASSEVTDFSAKNIQYF
TRBV7-9	TRBJ1-3	15	CASTPQGSSVATIYF
TRBV6-5	TRBJ1-5	15	CASSYSNRGPQPQHF
TRBV27	TRBJ2-6	15	CASTTGGAGANVLTF
TRBV21-1	TRBJ2-7	16	CASSKVWGQPTHEQYF
TRBV29-1	TRBJ2-5	16	CSVPLGASGSGETQYF
TRBV6-1	TRBJ1-6	16	CASSENRKAYNSPLHF
TRBV28	TRBJ2-7	14	CASSGTVPPYEQYF
TRBV18	TRBJ2-1	15	CASSPLGGGADEQFF
TRBV27	TRBJ2-2	15	CASSFTSGITGELFF
TRBV18	TRBJ1-5	15	CASSPLGGSNQPQHF
TRBV23-1	TRBJ1-2	15	CASSPNPGALYGYTF
TRBV7-6	TRBJ1-1	15	CASSFSRASGSEAFF
TRBV30	TRBJ1-6	16	CAWSVSGSSYNSPLHF
TRBV28	TRBJ2-1	13	CASSLEAGGEQFF
TRBV10-3	TRBJ1-2	10	CATRGNGYTF